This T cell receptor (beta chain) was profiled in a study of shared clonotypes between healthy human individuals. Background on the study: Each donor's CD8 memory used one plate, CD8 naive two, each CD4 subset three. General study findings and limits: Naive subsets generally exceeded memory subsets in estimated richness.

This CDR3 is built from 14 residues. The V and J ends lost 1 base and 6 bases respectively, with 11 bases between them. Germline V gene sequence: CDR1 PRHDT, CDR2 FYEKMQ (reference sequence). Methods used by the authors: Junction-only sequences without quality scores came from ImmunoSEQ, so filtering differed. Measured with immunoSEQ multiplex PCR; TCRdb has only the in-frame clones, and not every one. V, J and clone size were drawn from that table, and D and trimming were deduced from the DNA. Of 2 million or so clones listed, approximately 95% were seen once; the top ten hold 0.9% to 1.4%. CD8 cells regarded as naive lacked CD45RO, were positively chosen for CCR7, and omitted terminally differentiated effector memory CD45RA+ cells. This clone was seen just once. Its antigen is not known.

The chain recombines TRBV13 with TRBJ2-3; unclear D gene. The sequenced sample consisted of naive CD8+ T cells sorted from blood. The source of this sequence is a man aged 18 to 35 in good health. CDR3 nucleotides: TGTGCCAGCAGCTTAGAAGGCCTGCAGGATACGCAGTATTTT. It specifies CASSLEGLQDTQYF.